The next 21 T cell receptor beta chains were all read from a single sample in a study of cytomegalovirus exposure and HLA in healthy donors. Produced via immunoSEQ multiplex PCR; TCRdb's table is partial and in-frame only. The sample lists approximately 81,000 clones, approximately 93% occurring once. Sequencing input: PBMCs. Source of these receptors: a man younger than 35 in good health and CMV-seronegative.

V and J are TRBV7-9 and TRBJ1-1; 7 nucleotides align to TRBD1. Losses at the gene ends were 5 bases for V and 11 bases for J; bases not matched to a gene: 11. This CDR3 contains 13 residues. Per germline, CDR1 SEHNR and CDR2 FQNEAQ (reference sequence). CDR3 amino acids: CASSERQGSVAFF. The CDR3 DNA reads TGTGCCAGCAGCGAGAGACAGGGAAGCGTCGCTTTCTTT.

This chain connects TRBV6-6 to TRBJ1-6; D possibly corresponds to TRBD1 (6 bases). The CDR3 loop spans 14 amino acids. Trimming cost V 6 bases and J 9 bases, with 15 bases left between them. Germline values: CDR1 MNHNY, CDR2 SVGAGI (reference sequence). CDR3 residues: CASSPRDIGSPLHF. The CDR3 coding sequence is TGTGCCAGCAGCCCCCGGGACATCGGTTCACCCCTCCACTTT.

The V call is TRBV11-2, the J call TRBJ1-3; TRBD1 agrees at 7 bases. The J segment lost 4 bases and the V segment lost 4 bases, leaving 10 bases of the junction unmatched. Germline CDR1 SGHAT, CDR2 FQNNGV. The CDR3 is 16 residues long. CDR3 protein: CASSSRKGASGNTIYF. The CDR3 bases are TGTGCCAGCAGCTCCCGTAAGGGGGCGTCCGGAAACACCATATATTTT.

The CDR3 protein is CAISVKKGGGGYTF. In DNA form, the CDR3 reads TGTGCCATCAGTGTGAAGAAAGGGGGCGGTGGCTACACCTTC. V gene TRBV10-3 combines with J gene TRBJ1-2; 7 bases agree with TRBD1. Trimming took 4 bases from V and 7 from J; bases not matched to a gene: 9. This CDR3 comprises 14 residues. Germline V gene sequence: CDR1 ENHRY, CDR2 SYGVKD.

V usage is TRBV5-1 and J usage is TRBJ2-7; D call uncertain. The CDR3 covers 12 residues. V dropped 10 bases and J dropped 6 bases, with 17 bases sitting between them. Looked up from germline, CDR1 is SGHRS and CDR2 is YFSETQ. CDR3 amino acids: CASGSEGGEQYF. Written as DNA, the CDR3 is TGCGCCTCTGGGTCGGAAGGCGGCGAGCAGTACTTC.

The chain recombines TRBV6-1 with TRBJ1-1, with 7 bases lining up with TRBD1. This CDR3 spans 16 amino acids. Germline lookup yields CDR1 MNHNS and CDR2 SASEGT. V shed 3 bases and J 3 bases; nucleotides not matched to a gene: 10. CDR3 coding DNA: TGTGCCAGCAGTGACAGACTACAGGGGTGGGACACTGAAGCTTTCTTT. Protein product: CASSDRLQGWDTEAFF.

The chain uses TRBV27 and TRBJ2-7, with TRBD1 matching 10 bases. Unmatched junction bases numbered 19, after V lost 5 bases and J lost 3 bases. The CDR3 spans 19 residues. Germline V gene data show CDR1 as MNHEY and CDR2 as SMNVEV (reference sequence). As DNA, the CDR3 is TGTGCCAGCAGTCCCCGGCCTAGGGTTGTGAGGGACAGGGGCTACGAGCAGTACTTC. This translates into CASSPRPRVVRDRGYEQYF.

V is TRBV9 and J is TRBJ2-7; 10 nucleotides line up with TRBD2. This CDR3 has 15 residues. In germline, CDR1 is SGDLS, CDR2 YYNGEE. The ends lost 4 bases at V and 2 bases at J; junction bases unmatched: 6. CDR3 nucleotide sequence: TGTGCCAGCAGCCCCAATAGCGGGAGGCCCTACGAGCAGTACTTC. Translated, it gives CASSPNSGRPYEQYF.

This chain connects TRBV27 to TRBJ1-5; D perhaps matches TRBD1 (5 bases). CDR3 length: 14 amino acids. Trimming removed 2 bases from V and 6 bases from J, with 11 bases in between. Germline V CDR1 and CDR2: MNHEY, SMNVEV (reference sequence). This CDR3 reads CASSLTVQGQPQHF. The CDR3 bases are TGTGCCAGCAGTTTAACGGTCCAGGGTCAGCCCCAGCATTTT.

This clone was observed once. V and J are TRBV6-5 and TRBJ2-3, with 10 bases that match TRBD2. The CDR3 has 16 residues. V was pared by 4 bases and J by 0 bases, with 4 bases of the junction left unmatched. CDR1 is MNHEY and CDR2 is SVGAGI in the germline V gene. CDR3 region: CASSFLAGVSTDTQYF. CDR3 nucleotides: TGTGCCAGCAGTTTTCTAGCGGGAGTGAGCACAGATACGCAGTATTTT.

V and J are TRBV19 and TRBJ1-5; D gene unclear. The germline gives CDR1 LNHDA, CDR2 SQIVND (reference sequence). The CDR3 loop spans 13 amino acids. V gave up 2 bases and J gave up 3 bases, with 5 bases separating them. As DNA, the CDR3 is TGTGCCAGTAGTATAACTAACAATCAGCCCCAGCATTTT. The encoded protein is CASSITNNQPQHF.

The chain combines TRBV4-1 with TRBJ2-4; no firm D call. The germline V gene encodes CDR1 MGHRA and CDR2 YSYEKL. CDR3 length equals 14 residues. Trimming stripped 2 bases from V and 0 bases from J, with 5 bases between. CDR3 in DNA: TGCGCCAGCAGCCAACCAGTAGCCAAAAACATTCAGTACTTC. Encoded protein: CASSQPVAKNIQYF.

This chain connects TRBV29-1 to TRBJ2-1; no clear D gene. The CDR3 is 14 residues long. Germline assignment: CDR1 SQVTM and CDR2 ANQGSEA. The V gene lost 5 bases and the J gene lost 1 base, with 12 bases spanning the gap. The CDR3 loop is CSVHKAWSYNEQFF. The CDR3 coding sequence is TGCAGCGTTCATAAAGCGTGGTCCTACAATGAGCAGTTCTTC.

The genes are TRBV5-1 and TRBJ2-7, with D possibly matching TRBD2 (7 bases). The V gene's germline CDR1 is SGHRS and CDR2 YFSETQ. CDR3 length: 16 amino acids. The germline V and J ends were trimmed by 4 bases and 0 bases, with 17 bases remaining between them. CDR3 coding DNA: TGCGCCAGCAGCCCCGTCAAGGGGGGGGCCTCCTACGAGCAGTACTTC. Encoded protein: CASSPVKGGASYEQYF. The variable domain in full, with the rest retrieved from reference TRBV5-1 and TRBJ2-7, is KAGVTQTPRYLIKTRGQQVTLSCSPISGHRSVSWYQQTPGQGLQFLFEYFSETQRNKGNFPGRFSGRQFSNSRSEMNVSTLELGDSALYLCASSPVKGGASYEQYFGPGTRLTVT.

This clone was seen once. The chain couples TRBV5-1 to TRBJ2-1, with D possibly being TRBD1 (6 bases). The length of the CDR3 is 15 residues. CDR1 SGHRS and CDR2 YFSETQ come from the germline V gene. With 2 bases removed from V and 0 bases from J, the gap between germline ends came to 9 bases. The CDR3 DNA reads as TGCGCCAGCAGCTTAACAGGGTCCTCCTACAATGAGCAGTTCTTC. Its translation is CASSLTGSSYNEQFF.

The chain uses TRBV6-1 and TRBJ1-3, with D unresolved. The CDR3 totals 15 residues. V was clipped by 4 bases and J by 3 bases, with 13 bases between them. In germline, CDR1 is MNHNS, CDR2 SASEGT. The CDR3 region has the DNA TGTGCCAGCAGTGTAGAAGGAGGGTTTGGAAACACCATATATTTT. This gives the protein CASSVEGGFGNTIYF.

This chain uses TRBV19 with TRBJ2-7, with 7 bases fitting TRBD1. The CDR3 runs 14 residues. The germline CDR1 and CDR2 sequences are LNHDA and SQIVND (reference sequence). Trimming took 5 bases from V and 2 from J; bases not matched to a gene: 6. The CDR3 sequence is CASSETGQAYEQYF. CDR3 sequence (DNA): TGTGCCAGTAGTGAAACCGGACAGGCCTACGAGCAGTACTTC.

The rearrangement uses TRBV6-6 and TRBJ1-6; 8 positions match TRBD1. The CDR3 runs 14 residues. CDR1 and CDR2 (germline): MNHNY, SVGAGI (reference sequence). With 9 bases clipped from V and 7 bases from J, the junction kept 8 bases outside the gene matches. This CDR3 reads CASKEGQENSPLHF. The CDR3 DNA sequence: TGTGCCAGTAAGGAGGGACAGGAGAATTCACCCCTCCACTTT.

The gene calls are TRBV19 and TRBJ2-2; D is unresolved. Trimming took off 1 base at V and 6 bases at J, with 15 bases between the two ends. This CDR3 is 16 amino acids long. Germline V gene sequence: CDR1 LNHDA, CDR2 SQIVND (reference sequence). The CDR3 DNA reads TGTGCCAGTAGTATAGGTTACTACTCGATGCCCGGGGAGCTGTTTTTT. It yields the protein CASSIGYYSMPGELFF. Full variable domain (outside the CDR3, taken from reference TRBV19 and TRBJ2-2): DGGITQSPKYLFRKEGQNVTLSCEQNLNHDAMYWYRQDPGQGLRLIYYSQIVNDFQKGDIAEGYSVSREKKESFPLTVTSAQKNPTAFYLCASSIGYYSMPGELFFGEGSRLTVL.

The chain links TRBV19 to TRBJ2-5; 7 bases fit TRBD2. Per the germline V gene, CDR1 is LNHDA and CDR2 is SQIVND (reference sequence). The CDR3 has 13 amino acids. J lost 3 bases, V lost 9 bases, and 7 bases had no gene match. This CDR3 is CASRIRGEETQYF. The CDR3 nucleotides are TGTGCCAGCCGTATACGGGGGGAAGAGACCCAGTACTTC.

V is TRBV5-8 and J is TRBJ1-5; unclear D gene. With 1 base removed from V and 3 bases from J, the gap between germline ends came to 5 bases. The length of the CDR3 is 13 residues. Germline loops: CDR1 SGHTS, CDR2 YDEGEE. The CDR3 DNA follows: TGTGCCAGCAGCTTGCCTCCCAATCAGCCCCAGCATTTT. As protein: CASSLPPNQPQHF.